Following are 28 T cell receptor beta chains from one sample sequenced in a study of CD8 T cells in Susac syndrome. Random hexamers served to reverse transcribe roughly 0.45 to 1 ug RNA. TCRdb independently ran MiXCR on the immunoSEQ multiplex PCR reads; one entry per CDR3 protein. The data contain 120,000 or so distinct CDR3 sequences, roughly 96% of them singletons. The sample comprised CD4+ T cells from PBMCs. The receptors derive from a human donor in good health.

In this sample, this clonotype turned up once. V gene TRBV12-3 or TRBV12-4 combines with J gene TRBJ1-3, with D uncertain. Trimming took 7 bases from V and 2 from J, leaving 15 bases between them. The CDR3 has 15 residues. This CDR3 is CASTPFSYPGNTIYF. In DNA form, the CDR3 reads TGTGCCAGCACACCATTCTCCTACCCTGGAAACACCATATATTTT.

In nucleotides, the CDR3 is TGTGCCAGCAGTGGTTCCTCCCTGGGGACTAATGAAAAACTGTTTTTT. This encodes CASSGSSLGTNEKLFF. The V gene is TRBV2, the J gene TRBJ1-4; D gene uncertain. The V and J ends lost 4 bases and 2 bases respectively, with 14 bases between them. This CDR3 spans 16 amino acids. In germline, CDR1 is SNHLY, CDR2 FYNNEI. The whole variable domain, filled in from reference TRBV2 and TRBJ1-4, reads EPEVTQTPSHQVTQMGQEVILRCVPISNHLYFYWYRQILGQKVEFLVSFYNNEISEKSEIFDDQFSVERPDGSNFTLKIRSTKLEDSAMYFCASSGSSLGTNEKLFFGSGTQLSVL.

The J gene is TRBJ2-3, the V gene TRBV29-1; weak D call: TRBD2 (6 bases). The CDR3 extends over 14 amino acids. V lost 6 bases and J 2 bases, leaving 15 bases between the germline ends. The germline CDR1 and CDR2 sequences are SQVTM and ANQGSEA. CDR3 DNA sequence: TGCAGCGTCCGTGCCGGGGGACCCACAGATACGCAGTATTTT. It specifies CSVRAGGPTDTQYF.

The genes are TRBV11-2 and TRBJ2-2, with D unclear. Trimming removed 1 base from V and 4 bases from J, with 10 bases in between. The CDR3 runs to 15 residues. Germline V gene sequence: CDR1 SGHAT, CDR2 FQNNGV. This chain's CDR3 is CASSLGAGFTGELFF. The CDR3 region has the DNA TGTGCCAGCAGCTTAGGGGCAGGTTTCACCGGGGAGCTGTTTTTT.

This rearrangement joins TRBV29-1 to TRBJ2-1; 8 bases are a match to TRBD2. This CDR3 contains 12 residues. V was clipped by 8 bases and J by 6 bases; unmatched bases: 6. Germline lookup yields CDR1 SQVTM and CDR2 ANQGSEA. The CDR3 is CSFGLASNEQFF. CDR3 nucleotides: TGCAGCTTTGGACTAGCCAGCAATGAGCAGTTCTTC.

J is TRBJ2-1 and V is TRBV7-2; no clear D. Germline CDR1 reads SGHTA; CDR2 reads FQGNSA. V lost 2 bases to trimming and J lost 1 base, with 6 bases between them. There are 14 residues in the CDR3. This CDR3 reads CASSLTKSYNEQFF. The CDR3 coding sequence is TGTGCCAGCAGCTTAACCAAGTCCTACAATGAGCAGTTCTTC. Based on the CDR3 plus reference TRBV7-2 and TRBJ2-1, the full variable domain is GAGVSQSPSNKVTEKGKDVELRCDPISGHTALYWYRQSLGQGLEFLIYFQGNSAPDKSGLPSDRFSAERTGGSVSTLTIQRTQQEDSAVYLCASSLTKSYNEQFFGPGTRLTVL.

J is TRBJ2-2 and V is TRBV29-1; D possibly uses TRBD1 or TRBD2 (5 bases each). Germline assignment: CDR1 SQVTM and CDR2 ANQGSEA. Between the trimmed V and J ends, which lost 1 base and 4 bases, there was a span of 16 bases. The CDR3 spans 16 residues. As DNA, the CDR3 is TGCAGCGTTGAAGGTCCGGGACGGGAATTCACCGGGGAGCTGTTTTTT. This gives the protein CSVEGPGREFTGELFF.

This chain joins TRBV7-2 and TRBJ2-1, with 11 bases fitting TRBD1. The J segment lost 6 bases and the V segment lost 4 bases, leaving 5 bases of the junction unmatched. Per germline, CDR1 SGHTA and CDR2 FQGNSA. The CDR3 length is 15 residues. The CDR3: CASSSGTGGFNEQFF. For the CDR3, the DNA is TGTGCCAGCAGCTCCGGGACAGGGGGTTTCAATGAGCAGTTCTTC.

The CDR3 loop reads CSVRLGVHNEQFF. The DNA for the CDR3 is TGCAGCGTCCGACTAGGAGTCCACAATGAGCAGTTCTTC. The V and J genes are TRBV29-1 and TRBJ2-1; possible D gene TRBD2, 6 bases. The V and J ends lost 6 bases and 5 bases respectively, with 14 bases between them. This CDR3 is built from 13 residues. CDR1 and CDR2 (germline): SQVTM, ANQGSEA.

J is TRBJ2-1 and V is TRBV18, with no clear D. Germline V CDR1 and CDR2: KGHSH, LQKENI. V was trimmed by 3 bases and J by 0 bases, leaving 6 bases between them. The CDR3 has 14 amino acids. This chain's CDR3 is CASSPESSYNEQFF. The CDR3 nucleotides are TGTGCCAGCTCACCGGAGAGCTCCTACAATGAGCAGTTCTTC.

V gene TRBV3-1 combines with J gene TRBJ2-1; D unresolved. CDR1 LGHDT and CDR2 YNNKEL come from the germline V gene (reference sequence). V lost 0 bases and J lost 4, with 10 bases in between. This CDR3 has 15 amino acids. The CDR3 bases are TGTGCCAGCAGCCAAGATAGGGCATCTTACAATGAGCAGTTCTTC. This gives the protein CASSQDRASYNEQFF.

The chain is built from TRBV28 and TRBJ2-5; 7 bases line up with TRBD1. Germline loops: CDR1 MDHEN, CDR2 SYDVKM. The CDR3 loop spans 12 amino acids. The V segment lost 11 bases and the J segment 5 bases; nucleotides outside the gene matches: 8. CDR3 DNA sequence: TGTGCCGCACAGACAGGGCCGGAGACCCAGTACTTC. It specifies CAAQTGPETQYF.

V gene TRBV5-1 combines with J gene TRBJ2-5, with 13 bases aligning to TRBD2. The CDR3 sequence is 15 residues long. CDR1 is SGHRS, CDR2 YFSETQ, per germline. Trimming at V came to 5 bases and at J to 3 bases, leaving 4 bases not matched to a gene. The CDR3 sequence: CASRFGLAGEETQYF. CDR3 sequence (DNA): TGCGCCAGCAGATTCGGACTAGCGGGAGAAGAGACCCAGTACTTC.

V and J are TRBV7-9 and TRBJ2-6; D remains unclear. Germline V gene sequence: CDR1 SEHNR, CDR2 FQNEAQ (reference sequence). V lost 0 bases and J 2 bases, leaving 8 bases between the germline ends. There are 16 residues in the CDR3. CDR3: CASSLAPSPGANVLTF. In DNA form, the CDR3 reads TGTGCCAGCAGCTTAGCGCCATCCCCTGGGGCCAACGTCCTGACTTTC.

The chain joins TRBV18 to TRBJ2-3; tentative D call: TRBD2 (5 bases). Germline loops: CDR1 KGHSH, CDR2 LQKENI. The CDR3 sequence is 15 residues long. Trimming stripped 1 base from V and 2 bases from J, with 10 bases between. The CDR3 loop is CASSPLSGYTDTQYF. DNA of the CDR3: TGTGCCAGCTCACCACTAAGCGGATACACAGATACGCAGTATTTT.

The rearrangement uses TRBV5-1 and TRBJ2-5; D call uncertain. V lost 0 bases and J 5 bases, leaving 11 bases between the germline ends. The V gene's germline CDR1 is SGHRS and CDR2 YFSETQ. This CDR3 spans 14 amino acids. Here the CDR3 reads CASSLGRLRETQYF. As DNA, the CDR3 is TGCGCCAGCAGCTTGGGAAGGCTCCGGGAGACCCAGTACTTC.

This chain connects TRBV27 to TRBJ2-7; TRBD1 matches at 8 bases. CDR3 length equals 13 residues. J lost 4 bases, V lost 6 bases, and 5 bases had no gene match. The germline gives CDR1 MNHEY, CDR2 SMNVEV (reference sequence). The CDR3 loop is CASSWTGSYEQYF. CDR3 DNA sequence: TGTGCCAGCAGCTGGACAGGGTCATACGAGCAGTACTTC.

The chain's CDR3 is CASSFAGFGETQYF. The CDR3 nucleotides are TGTGCCAGCAGCTTCGCGGGGTTTGGGGAGACCCAGTACTTC. The V call is TRBV5-6, the J call TRBJ2-5, with a tentative D call TRBD2 (6 bases). Germline V gene sequence: CDR1 SGHDT, CDR2 YYEEEE. The CDR3 length is 14 residues. Trimming left V 2 bases short and J 5 bases short, with 13 bases between.

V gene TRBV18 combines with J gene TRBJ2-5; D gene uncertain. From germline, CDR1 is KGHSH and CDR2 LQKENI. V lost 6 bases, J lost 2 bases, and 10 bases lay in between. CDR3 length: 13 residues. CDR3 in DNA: TGTGCCAGCTCGTCAGGAGTTCAAGAGACCCAGTACTTC. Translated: CASSSGVQETQYF. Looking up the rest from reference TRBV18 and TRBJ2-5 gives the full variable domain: NAGVMQNPRHLVRRRGQEARLRCSPMKGHSHVYWYRQLPEEGLKFMVYLQKENIIDESGMPKERFSAEFPKEGPSILRIQQVVRGDSAAYFCASSSGVQETQYFGPGTRLLVL.

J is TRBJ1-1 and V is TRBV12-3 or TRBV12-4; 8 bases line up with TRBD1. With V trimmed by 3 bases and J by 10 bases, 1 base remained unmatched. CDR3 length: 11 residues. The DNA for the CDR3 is TGTGCCAGCAGTTTCGACAGGGGAGCTTTCTTT. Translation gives CASSFDRGAFF.

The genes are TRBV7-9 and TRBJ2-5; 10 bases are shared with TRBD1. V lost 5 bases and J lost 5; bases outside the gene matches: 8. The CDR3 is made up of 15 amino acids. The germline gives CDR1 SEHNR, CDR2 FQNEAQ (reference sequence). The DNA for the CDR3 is TGTGCCAGCAGCCCCGACAGGGGGCAGGGGGAGACCCAGTACTTC. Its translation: CASSPDRGQGETQYF.

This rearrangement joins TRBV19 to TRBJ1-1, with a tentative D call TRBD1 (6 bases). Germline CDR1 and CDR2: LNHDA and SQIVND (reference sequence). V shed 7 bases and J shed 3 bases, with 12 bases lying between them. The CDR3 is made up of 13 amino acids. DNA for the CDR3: TGTGCCAGTACCACAGGGCGGGACACTGAAGCTTTCTTT. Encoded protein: CASTTGRDTEAFF.

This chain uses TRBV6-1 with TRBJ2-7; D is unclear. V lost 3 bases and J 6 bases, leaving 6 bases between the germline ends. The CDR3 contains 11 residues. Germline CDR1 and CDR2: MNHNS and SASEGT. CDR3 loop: CASSDFGEQYF. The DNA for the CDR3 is TGTGCCAGCAGTGATTTTGGCGAGCAGTACTTC.

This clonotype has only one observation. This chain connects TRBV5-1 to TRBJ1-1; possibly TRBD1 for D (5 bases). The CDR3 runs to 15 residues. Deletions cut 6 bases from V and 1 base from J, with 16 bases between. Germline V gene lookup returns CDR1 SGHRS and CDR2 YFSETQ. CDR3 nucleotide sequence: TGCGCCAGCACTCCCATGGGGCAAACGAACACTGAAGCTTTCTTT. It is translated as CASTPMGQTNTEAFF.

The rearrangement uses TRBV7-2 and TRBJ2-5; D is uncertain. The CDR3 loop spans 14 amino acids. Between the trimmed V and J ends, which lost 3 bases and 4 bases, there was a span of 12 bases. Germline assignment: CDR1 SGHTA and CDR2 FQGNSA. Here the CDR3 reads CASSFRRGVETQYF. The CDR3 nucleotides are TGTGCCAGCAGCTTTCGACGAGGAGTAGAGACCCAGTACTTC.

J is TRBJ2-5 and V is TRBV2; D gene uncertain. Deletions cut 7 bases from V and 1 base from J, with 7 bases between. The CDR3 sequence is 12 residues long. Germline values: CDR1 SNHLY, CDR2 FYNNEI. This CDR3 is CASIGSQETQYF. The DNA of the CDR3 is TGTGCCAGCATCGGCTCCCAAGAGACCCAGTACTTC.

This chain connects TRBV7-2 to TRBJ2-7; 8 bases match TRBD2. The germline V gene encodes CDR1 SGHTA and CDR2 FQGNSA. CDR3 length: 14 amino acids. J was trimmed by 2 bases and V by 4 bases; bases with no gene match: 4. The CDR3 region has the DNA TGTGCCAGCAGCTACCCGGGGGGGCCCTACGAGCAGTACTTC. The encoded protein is CASSYPGGPYEQYF.

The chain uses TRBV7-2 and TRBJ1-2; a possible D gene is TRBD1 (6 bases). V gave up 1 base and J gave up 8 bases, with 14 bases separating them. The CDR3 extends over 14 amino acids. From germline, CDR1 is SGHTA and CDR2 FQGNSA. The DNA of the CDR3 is TGTGCCAGCAGCTTAGTTGGGGGGGCGCAGGGCTACACCTTC. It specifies CASSLVGGAQGYTF.